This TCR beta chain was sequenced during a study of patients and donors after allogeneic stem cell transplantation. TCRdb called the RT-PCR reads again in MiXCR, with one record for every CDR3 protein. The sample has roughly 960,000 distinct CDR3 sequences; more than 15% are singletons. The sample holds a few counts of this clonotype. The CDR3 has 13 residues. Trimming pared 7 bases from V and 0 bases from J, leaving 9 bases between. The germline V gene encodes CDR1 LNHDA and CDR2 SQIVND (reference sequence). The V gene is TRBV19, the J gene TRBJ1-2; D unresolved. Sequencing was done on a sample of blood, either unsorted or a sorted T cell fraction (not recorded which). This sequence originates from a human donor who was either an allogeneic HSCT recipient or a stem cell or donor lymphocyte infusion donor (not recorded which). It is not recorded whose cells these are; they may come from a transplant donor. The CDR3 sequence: CASKQLANYGYTF. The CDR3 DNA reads TGTGCCAGTAAACAATTAGCTAACTATGGCTACACCTTC.